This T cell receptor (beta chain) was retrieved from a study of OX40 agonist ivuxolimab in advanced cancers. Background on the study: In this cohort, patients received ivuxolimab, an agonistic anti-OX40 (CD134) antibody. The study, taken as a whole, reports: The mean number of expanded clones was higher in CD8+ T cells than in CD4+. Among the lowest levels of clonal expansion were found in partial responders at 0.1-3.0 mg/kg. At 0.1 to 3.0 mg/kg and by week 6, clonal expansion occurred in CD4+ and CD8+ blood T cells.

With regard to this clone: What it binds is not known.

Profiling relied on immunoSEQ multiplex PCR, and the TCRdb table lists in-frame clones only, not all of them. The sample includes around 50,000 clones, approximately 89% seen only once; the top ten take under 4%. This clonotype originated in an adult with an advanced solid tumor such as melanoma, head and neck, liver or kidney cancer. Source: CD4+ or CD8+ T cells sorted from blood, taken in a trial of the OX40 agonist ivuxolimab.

The CDR3, as DNA: TGTGCCAGCAGCCCCGGGACTAGCGGGAGAGGAACAGATACGCAGTATTTT. Translated: CASSPGTSGRGTDTQYF. The rearrangement joins TRBV7-9 to TRBJ2-3, with TRBD2 matching over 14 bases. After removal of 5 bases from V and 3 bases from J, the junction contained 7 bases not matched to a gene. Germline V gene lookup returns CDR1 SEHNR and CDR2 FQNEAQ (reference sequence). The CDR3 extends over 17 amino acids.